The 21 T cell receptor beta chains below come from one sample, sequenced in a study of blood T cell repertoires in COVID-19. Sequenced by immunoSEQ multiplex PCR; TCRdb stores in-frame clones only, minus some. The table records 70,000 to 95,000 clones, 88% of them present only once. Specimen: peripheral blood. These receptors all stem from a woman of 80 years or more with active COVID-19.

J is TRBJ1-1 and V is TRBV29-1, with a tentative D call TRBD1 (5 bases). Germline-derived CDR1 and CDR2 are SQVTM and ANQGSEA. The germline V and J ends were trimmed by 7 bases and 10 bases, with 16 bases remaining between them. This CDR3 spans 11 amino acids. CDR3 in amino acids: CSGEVQGLAFF. The CDR3 DNA reads TGCAGCGGAGAAGTTCAGGGACTAGCTTTCTTT. The full variable domain, rest sourced from reference TRBV29-1 and TRBJ1-1, is SAVISQKPSRDICQRGTSLTIQCQVDSQVTMMFWYRQQPGQSLTLIATANQGSEATYESGFVIDKFPISRPNLTFSTLTVSNMSPEDSSIYLCSGEVQGLAFFGQGTRLTVV.

The rearrangement joins TRBV9 to TRBJ2-1, with D unresolved. CDR1 and CDR2 (germline): SGDLS, YYNGEE. This CDR3 is 13 amino acids long. V was clipped by 5 bases and J by 10 bases, with 16 bases between them. The CDR3 DNA is TGTGCCAGCAGTCCCGGCGTGGAGAGGGAGCAGTTCTTC. Translated, it gives CASSPGVEREQFF. Complete variable domain (other parts from reference TRBV9 and TRBJ2-1): DSGVTQTPKHLITATGQRVTLRCSPRSGDLSVYWYQQSLDQGLQFLIQYYNGEERAKGNILERFSAQQFPDLHSELNLSSLELGDSALYFCASSPGVEREQFFGPGTRLTVL.

The CDR3 protein is CARSPPARGCTDTQYF. In nucleotides, the CDR3 is TGTGCCAGAAGCCCTCCAGCCAGGGGATGCACAGATACGCAGTATTTT. The genes are TRBV5-3 and TRBJ2-3; weak D call: TRBD1 (6 bases). TRBV5-3 is recorded as an ORF, its role being uncertain. This CDR3 is built from 16 residues. With 4 bases removed from V and 1 base from J, the gap between germline ends came to 16 bases.

This clone has more than one count but fewer than ten. This chain connects TRBV7-9 to TRBJ1-2; D unclear. The CDR3 spans 14 residues. V was shortened by 7 bases and J by 6 bases, with 18 bases between the two germline ends. Germline values: CDR1 SEHNR, CDR2 FQNEAQ (reference sequence). In DNA form, the CDR3 reads TGTGCCAGCACCCTTGACATTACCCACGATGGCTACACCTTC. Its protein is CASTLDITHDGYTF.

The chain uses TRBV6-1 and TRBJ2-1; TRBD2 agrees at 9 bases. V lost 1 base and J lost 2; bases outside the gene matches: 0. Germline V lookup: CDR1 MNHNS, CDR2 SASEGT. The length of the CDR3 is 15 residues. In DNA form, the CDR3 reads TGTGCCAGCAGTGAAGGACTAGCGGCCTACAATGAGCAGTTCTTC. Translated: CASSEGLAAYNEQFF.

The chain couples TRBV2 to TRBJ2-1, with 7 bases identical to TRBD2. Trimming removed 5 bases from V and 6 bases from J; junction bases left unmatched: 7. Germline V CDR1 and CDR2: SNHLY, FYNNEI. The CDR3 runs 14 residues. The CDR3 reads CASSPRLAGNEQFF. The CDR3 DNA is TGTGCCAGCAGTCCTCGATTAGCGGGCAATGAGCAGTTCTTC. The full variable domain, with the rest looked up from reference TRBV2 and TRBJ2-1, is EPEVTQTPSHQVTQMGQEVILRCVPISNHLYFYWYRQILGQKVEFLVSFYNNEISEKSEIFDDQFSVERPDGSNFTLKIRSTKLEDSAMYFCASSPRLAGNEQFFGPGTRLTVL.

Worth noting for this clone: At one boundary the junction diverges from the germline segment, which might be a read error. The chain recombines TRBV20-1 with TRBJ2-1; 7 bases are a match to TRBD1. The CDR3 has 11 residues. Looked up from germline, CDR1 is DFQATT and CDR2 is SNEGSKA (reference sequence). The CDR3 reads CSARETGVRIF. The CDR3 coding sequence is TGCAGTGCTAGAGAAACAGGGGTAAGAATCTTC.

V is TRBV6-2 or TRBV6-3 and J is TRBJ1-2, with D uncertain. Trimming removed 5 bases from V and 8 bases from J, with 12 bases in between. The CDR3 runs 12 residues. CDR1 and CDR2 from the germline V gene are MNHEY and SVGEGT. CDR3 amino acids: CASSRGPVGYTF. For the CDR3, the DNA is TGTGCCAGCAGTCGAGGGCCGGTCGGCTACACCTTC.

The V gene is TRBV7-6, the J gene TRBJ2-1; 12 bases match TRBD2. V lost 5 bases to trimming and J lost 4 bases; unmatched junction nucleotides: 6. This CDR3 is 16 amino acids long. From germline, CDR1 is SGHVS and CDR2 FNYEAQ. As DNA, the CDR3 is TGTGCCAGCAGCATCAATGGACTAGCGGGGTACAATGAGCAGTTCTTC. Amino acids: CASSINGLAGYNEQFF. Combining the CDR3 with reference TRBV7-6 and TRBJ2-1 gives the whole variable domain GAGVSQSPRYKVTKRGQDVALRCDPISGHVSLYWYRQALGQGPEFLTYFNYEAQQDKSGLPNDRFSAERPEGSISTLTIQRTEQRDSAMYRCASSINGLAGYNEQFFGPGTRLTVL.

V and J are TRBV7-9 and TRBJ1-2; D is perhaps TRBD1 (6 bases). V shed 4 bases and J shed 6 bases, with 15 bases lying between them. The germline V gene has CDR1 SEHNR and CDR2 FQNEAQ (reference sequence). CDR3 length: 14 residues. CDR3 sequence (DNA): TGTGCCAGCAGCTCTCTCAGGGGCTATGATGGCTACACCTTC. The encoded protein is CASSSLRGYDGYTF.

The chain combines TRBV15 with TRBJ1-2; D unresolved. Germline lookup yields CDR1 LNHNV and CDR2 YYDKDF (reference sequence). V dropped 7 bases and J dropped 4 bases, with 22 bases sitting between them. The CDR3 has 16 amino acids. The CDR3 coding sequence is TGTGCCACCAAAGTAGGAGGACCCGATAACGTCTATGGCTACACCTTC. Translating gives CATKVGGPDNVYGYTF.

This clone was seen just once. The CDR3 reads CASRTSGGKGYF. CDR3 DNA: TGCGCCAGCAGGACGTCTGGCGGGAAAGGGTATTTT. The chain uses TRBV10-2 and TRBJ2-3; possible D gene TRBD2, 6 bases. CDR1 and CDR2 from the germline V gene are WSHSY and SAAADI. This CDR3 contains 12 residues. Trimming removed 6 bases from V and 14 bases from J, with 18 bases in between.

This rearrangement joins TRBV27 to TRBJ2-7, with 10 bases that match TRBD1. CDR1 is MNHEY and CDR2 is SMNVEV in the germline V gene (reference sequence). This CDR3 has 15 amino acids. Unmatched junction bases numbered 6, after V lost 5 bases and J lost 2 bases. Written as DNA, the CDR3 is TGTGCCAGCAGTCCCCGGACAGGGGGAGCCTACGAGCAGTACTTC. Protein sequence: CASSPRTGGAYEQYF.

The CDR3 sequence: CASSGPTYEQYF. As DNA, the CDR3 is TGTGCCAGCTCAGGCCCGACCTACGAGCAGTACTTC. This chain links TRBV18 with TRBJ2-7; D remains unclear. CDR1 and CDR2 (germline): KGHSH, LQKENI. The CDR3 contains 12 residues. V was pared by 5 bases and J by 2 bases, with 7 bases between.

The chain combines TRBV6-2 or TRBV6-3 with TRBJ2-3, with 10 positions matching TRBD2. The germline gives CDR1 MNHEY, CDR2 SVGEGT. V trimming: 5 bases; J trimming: 9 bases; junction bases outside the gene matches: 14. The CDR3 covers 16 residues. The CDR3 DNA sequence: TGTGCCAGCAGTCCACCGGGACTAGCGCGGTTAGGGACGCAGTATTTT. It encodes CASSPPGLARLGTQYF.

V and J are TRBV19 and TRBJ2-3; TRBD2 agrees at 16 bases. With V trimmed by 9 bases and J by 5 bases, 14 bases remained unmatched. This CDR3 region has 18 residues. Looked up from germline, CDR1 is LNHDA and CDR2 is SQIVND (reference sequence). The CDR3 loop reads CASRGTSGRGDAGDTQYF. In DNA form, the CDR3 reads TGTGCCAGCAGAGGGACTAGCGGGAGGGGTGACGCTGGAGATACGCAGTATTTT.

There are a few counts of this clone. The rearrangement joins TRBV2 to TRBJ2-7; D possibly corresponds to TRBD2 (7 bases). The V end was cut by 4 bases, the J end by 0 bases, with 19 bases between. CDR1 is SNHLY and CDR2 is FYNNEI in the germline V gene. The CDR3 covers 17 residues. The CDR3 nucleotides read TGTGCCAGCAGTGTAAGGGGGGGGCCCGGGATCTCCTACGAGCAGTACTTC. Translated: CASSVRGGPGISYEQYF.

The chain uses TRBV5-1 and TRBJ2-7; weak D call: TRBD2 (5 bases). CDR3 length equals 16 residues. V gave up 1 base and J gave up 5 bases, with 19 bases separating them. Germline CDR1 reads SGHRS; CDR2 reads YFSETQ. CDR3 in DNA: TGCGCCAGCAGCTTGATGTCGAGGGTGTTGGGCGACGAGCAGTACTTC. This sequence encodes CASSLMSRVLGDEQYF.

This sequence joins TRBV28 and TRBJ2-5; TRBD2 matches 9 bases. There are 16 residues in the CDR3. V lost 2 bases and J lost 6; bases outside the gene matches: 10. CDR1 is MDHEN, CDR2 SYDVKM, per germline. In nucleotides, the CDR3 is TGTGCCAGCAGTTTAGAGTTTAGCGGGAGAATTAAGACCCAGTACTTC. As protein: CASSLEFSGRIKTQYF.

The V gene is TRBV3-1 (or the pseudogene TRBV3-2), the J gene TRBJ2-2; 11 nucleotides align to TRBD2. There are 19 residues in the CDR3. The V segment lost 0 bases and the J segment 1 base; nucleotides outside the gene matches: 7. CDR1 and CDR2 (germline): LGHDT, YNNKEL (reference sequence). CDR3 loop: CASSQDALAGGLNTGELFF. For the CDR3, the DNA is TGTGCCAGCAGCCAAGATGCTCTAGCGGGAGGATTGAACACCGGGGAGCTGTTTTTT.

The genes are TRBV7-2 and TRBJ2-3, with 7 bases that match TRBD1. Germline CDR1 SGHTA, CDR2 FQGNSA. This CDR3 comprises 15 residues. The trim removed 1 base at V and 3 bases at J, leaving 4 bases unmatched. CDR3 region: CASSLDRQGTDTQYF. The CDR3 nucleotides are TGTGCCAGCAGCTTAGACCGACAGGGAACAGATACGCAGTATTTT. Supplemented by reference TRBV7-2 and TRBJ2-3, the full variable domain reads GAGVSQSPSNKVTEKGKDVELRCDPISGHTALYWYRQSLGQGLEFLIYFQGNSAPDKSGLPSDRFSAERTGGSVSTLTIQRTQQEDSAVYLCASSLDRQGTDTQYFGPGTRLTVL.